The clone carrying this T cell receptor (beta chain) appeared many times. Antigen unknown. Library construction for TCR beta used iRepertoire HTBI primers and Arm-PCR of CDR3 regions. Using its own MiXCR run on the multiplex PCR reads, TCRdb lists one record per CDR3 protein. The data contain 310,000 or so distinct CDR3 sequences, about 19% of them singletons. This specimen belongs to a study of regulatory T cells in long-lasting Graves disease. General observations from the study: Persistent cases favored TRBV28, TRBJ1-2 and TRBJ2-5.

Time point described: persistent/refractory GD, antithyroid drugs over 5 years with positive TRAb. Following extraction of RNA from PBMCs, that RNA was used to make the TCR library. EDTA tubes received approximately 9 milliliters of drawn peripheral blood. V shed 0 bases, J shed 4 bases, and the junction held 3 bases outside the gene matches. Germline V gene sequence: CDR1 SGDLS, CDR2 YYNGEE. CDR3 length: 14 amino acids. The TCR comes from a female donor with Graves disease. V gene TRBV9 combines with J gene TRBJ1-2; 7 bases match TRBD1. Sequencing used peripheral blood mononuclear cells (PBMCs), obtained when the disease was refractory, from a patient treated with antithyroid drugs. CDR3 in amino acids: CASSVGGTVYGYTF. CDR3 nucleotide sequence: TGTGCCAGCAGCGTAGGTGGGACAGTCTATGGCTACACCTTC.